The 16 T cell receptor beta chains listed next were all sequenced from one sample in a study of quantifying T cell responses using KT2 cells. Study as a whole: RNA was reverse transcribed with TCR alpha and beta constant-region primers.

An oligo carrying a UMI was ligated to the cDNA 3' end. First-round PCR used around 4 cycles and beta primers RC1.1 and RC1.2 covering TRBC1 and TRBC2. MiXCR was run by TCRdb on the UMI-ligation and nested PCR reads, yielding one entry per CDR3 protein. In the table there are around 44,000 distinct CDR3 sequences, about a sixth of which are singletons. Source material: PBMCs spiked with cells of the T cell clone KT2. All receptors come from a human donor.

The V and J genes are TRBV7-8 and TRBJ2-7; 7 bases fit TRBD2. The V segment lost 2 bases and the J segment 4 bases; nucleotides outside the gene matches: 5. This CDR3 comprises 14 residues. Looked up from germline, CDR1 is SGHVS and CDR2 is FQNEAQ. The CDR3 loop reads CASSLRREWYEQYF. The CDR3 bases are TGTGCCAGCAGCTTAAGGCGGGAGTGGTACGAGCAGTACTTC.

This clonotype was detected a few times. This rearrangement joins TRBV5-5 to TRBJ2-6; D is uncertain. Deletions cut 0 bases from V and 1 base from J, with 5 bases between. This CDR3 contains 15 residues. From germline, CDR1 is SGHKS and CDR2 YYEKEE (reference sequence). CDR3 in amino acids: CASSLVLSGANVLTF. The CDR3 nucleotides are TGTGCCAGCAGCTTGGTGCTTTCTGGGGCCAACGTCCTGACTTTC.

Note on this clonotype: Possible read error: a much larger clone is one base away. This rearrangement joins TRBV29-1 to TRBJ2-3; 11 bases align to TRBD1. The CDR3 has 13 amino acids. Unmatched junction bases numbered 2, after V lost 6 bases and J lost 3 bases. Germline loops: CDR1 SQVTM, CDR2 ANQGSEA. The CDR3 DNA follows: TGCAGCGTGGGACAGGGGGGTACAGATACGCAGTATTTT. Its translation is CSVGQGGTDTQYF.

In its sample, this clonotype was seen a few times. The V and J genes are TRBV4-1 and TRBJ2-1; 9 bases line up with TRBD2. The CDR3 has 18 residues. V shed 0 bases, J shed 4 bases, and the junction held 10 bases outside the gene matches. Germline V gene data show CDR1 as MGHRA and CDR2 as YSYEKL. CDR3 nucleotide sequence: TGCGCCAGCAGCCAAGATCGTGGGCTAGCGGGGCGATACAATGAGCAGTTCTTC. It translates to CASSQDRGLAGRYNEQFF.

This clonotype was counted ten times or more. The chain recombines TRBV5-1 with TRBJ2-3, with D possibly matching TRBD1 (5 bases). This CDR3 comprises 16 residues. V was shortened by 0 bases and J by 0 bases, with 11 bases between the two germline ends. Germline CDR1 and CDR2: SGHRS and YFSETQ. CDR3 sequence: CASSLEGIPSTDTQYF. CDR3 DNA sequence: TGCGCCAGCAGCTTGGAGGGGATTCCTAGCACAGATACGCAGTATTTT.

This clonotype was seen a single time. The rearrangement joins TRBV5-1 to TRBJ1-3, with D hard to call. V lost 0 bases and J lost 0, with 7 bases in between. CDR3 length: 15 residues. Germline V lookup: CDR1 SGHRS, CDR2 YFSETQ. DNA of the CDR3: TGCGCCAGCAGCTTGGTCGCCGACTCTGGAAACACCATATATTTT. Translated: CASSLVADSGNTIYF.

The chain uses TRBV14 and TRBJ2-3; no firm D call. Per the germline V gene, CDR1 is SGHDN and CDR2 is FVKESK. The CDR3 runs 16 residues. V dropped 0 bases and J dropped 0 bases, with 10 bases sitting between them. Here the CDR3 reads CASSQDQVMSTDTQYF. The CDR3 DNA reads as TGTGCCAGCAGCCAAGATCAAGTCATGAGCACAGATACGCAGTATTTT.

The CDR3 DNA sequence: TGCAGTGCTGAACCGGGACAGGGGGATTTTGCTGAAGCTTTCTTT. Amino acid sequence: CSAEPGQGDFAEAFF. The J gene is TRBJ1-1, the V gene TRBV20-1; the match to TRBD1 covers 11 bases. V shed 5 bases, J shed 6 bases, and the junction held 11 bases outside the gene matches. The CDR3 is 15 residues long. CDR1 DFQATT and CDR2 SNEGSKA come from the germline V gene (reference sequence).

In its sample, this clonotype was seen a few times. The rearrangement joins TRBV7-9 to TRBJ1-2; unclear D gene. Looked up from germline, CDR1 is SEHNR and CDR2 is FQNEAQ (reference sequence). CDR3 length equals 15 residues. The V and J ends lost 0 bases and 2 bases respectively, with 10 bases between them. In DNA form, the CDR3 reads TGTGCCAGCAGCTTAGCGGAGGCACGGAACTATGGCTACACCTTC. Its protein is CASSLAEARNYGYTF.

This clonotype has a count of ten or more. The gene calls are TRBV7-8 and TRBJ1-5, with D hard to call. CDR3 length: 15 residues. Germline-derived CDR1 and CDR2 are SGHVS and FQNEAQ. V lost 1 base, J lost 1 base, and 8 bases lay in between. CDR3: CASSLDGKSNQPQHF. CDR3 in DNA: TGTGCCAGCAGCTTAGACGGGAAAAGCAATCAGCCCCAGCATTTT.

This clonotype showed up many times. V is TRBV11-2 and J is TRBJ1-6; D possibly corresponds to TRBD1 (5 bases). Trimming pared 10 bases from V and 8 bases from J, leaving 18 bases between. Germline V gives CDR1 SGHAT, CDR2 FQNNGV. The CDR3 runs to 14 residues. The CDR3 nucleotides are TGTGCCACCCGGTGGACCGGAGGGGATTCACCCCTCCACTTT. Translated, it gives CATRWTGGDSPLHF.

The chain recombines TRBV6-1 with TRBJ2-5; TRBD2 is a possible D gene (6 bases). With 1 base removed from V and 4 bases from J, the gap between germline ends came to 13 bases. This CDR3 region has 15 residues. The germline gives CDR1 MNHNS, CDR2 SASEGT. CDR3 nucleotides: TGTGCCAGCAGTGAAGGCATGACTAGACGAGAGACCCAGTACTTC. It encodes CASSEGMTRRETQYF.

The rearrangement uses TRBV18 and TRBJ1-5; D is unresolved. V gave up 1 base and J gave up 5 bases, with 6 bases separating them. Germline V gives CDR1 KGHSH, CDR2 LQKENI. The length of the CDR3 is 13 residues. CDR3 residues: CASSPREDQPQHF. The CDR3 nucleotides are TGTGCCAGCTCACCACGGGAGGATCAGCCCCAGCATTTT. Full variable domain (missing parts from reference TRBV18 and TRBJ1-5): NAGVMQNPRHLVRRRGQEARLRCSPMKGHSHVYWYRQLPEEGLKFMVYLQKENIIDESGMPKERFSAEFPKEGPSILRIQQVVRGDSAAYFCASSPREDQPQHFGDGTRLSIL.

The V call is TRBV9, the J call TRBJ2-7; possibly TRBD1 for D (5 bases). The CDR3 length is 14 residues. CDR1 is SGDLS, CDR2 YYNGEE, per germline. V lost 4 bases and J lost 1, with 12 bases in between. In DNA form, the CDR3 reads TGTGCCAGCAGCTTAGGGGCAGGGTCCTACGAGCAGTACTTC. Translation gives CASSLGAGSYEQYF.

This clonotype showed up just a few times. V gene TRBV11-3 combines with J gene TRBJ2-1, with D tentatively TRBD1 (5 bases). The germline V and J ends were trimmed by 3 bases and 4 bases, with 16 bases remaining between them. Per germline, CDR1 SGHNT and CDR2 YENEEA. CDR3 length: 16 amino acids. The CDR3 reads CASSFILGASYNEQFF. The CDR3 DNA sequence: TGTGCCAGCAGCTTCATATTAGGGGCGAGTTACAATGAGCAGTTCTTC.

Many counts were recorded for this clonotype. V gene TRBV5-4 combines with J gene TRBJ2-5, with D possibly being TRBD2 (5 bases). CDR1 is SGHNT and CDR2 is YYREEE in the germline V gene (reference sequence). The germline V and J ends were trimmed by 0 bases and 2 bases, with 8 bases remaining between them. The CDR3 is 14 residues long. Here the CDR3 DNA reads TGTGCCAGCAGCTTGGCCGGGGTACAAGAGACCCAGTACTTC. Its translation is CASSLAGVQETQYF.